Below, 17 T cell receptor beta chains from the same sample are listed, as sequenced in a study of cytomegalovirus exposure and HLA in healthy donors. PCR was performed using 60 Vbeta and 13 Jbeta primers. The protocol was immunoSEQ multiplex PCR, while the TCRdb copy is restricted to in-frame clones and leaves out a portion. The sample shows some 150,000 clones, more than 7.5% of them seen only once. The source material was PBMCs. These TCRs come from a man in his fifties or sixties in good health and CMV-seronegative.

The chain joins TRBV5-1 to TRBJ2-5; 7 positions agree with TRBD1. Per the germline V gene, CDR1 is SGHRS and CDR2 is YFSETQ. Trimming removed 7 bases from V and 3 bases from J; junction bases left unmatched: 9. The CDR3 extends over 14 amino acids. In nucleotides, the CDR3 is TGCGCCAGCTTTAACACAGGGACAGAAGAGACCCAGTACTTC. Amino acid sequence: CASFNTGTEETQYF.

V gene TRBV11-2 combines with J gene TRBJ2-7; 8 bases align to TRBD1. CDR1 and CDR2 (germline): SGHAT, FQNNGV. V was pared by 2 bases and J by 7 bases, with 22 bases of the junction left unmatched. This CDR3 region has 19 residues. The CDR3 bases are TGTGCCAGCAGCTTATTGGGGATGGCAGGGGGCGTGGGACACACTGAGCAGTACTTC. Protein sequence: CASSLLGMAGGVGHTEQYF. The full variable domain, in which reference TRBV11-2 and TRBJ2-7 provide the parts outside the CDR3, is EAGVAQSPRYKIIEKRQSVAFWCNPISGHATLYWYQQILGQGPKLLIQFQNNGVVDDSQLPKDRFSAERLKGVDSTLKIQPAKLEDSAVYLCASSLLGMAGGVGHTEQYFGPGTRLTVT.

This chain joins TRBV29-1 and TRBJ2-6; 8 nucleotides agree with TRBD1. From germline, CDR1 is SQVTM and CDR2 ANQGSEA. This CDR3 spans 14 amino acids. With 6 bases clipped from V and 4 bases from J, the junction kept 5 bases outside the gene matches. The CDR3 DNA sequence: TGCAGCGTGGACAGGGCAAGCGGGGCCAACGTCCTGACTTTC. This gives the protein CSVDRASGANVLTF.

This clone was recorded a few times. The CDR3 is CASSLTRPRDRRNQPQHF. The CDR3 DNA follows: TGTGCCAGCAGTTTAACTCGCCCGAGGGACAGACGCAATCAGCCCCAGCATTTT. The chain couples TRBV27 to TRBJ1-5, with 7 positions matching TRBD1. After removal of 2 bases from V and 2 bases from J, the junction contained 12 bases not matched to a gene. The CDR3 totals 18 residues. The V gene's germline CDR1 is MNHEY and CDR2 SMNVEV (reference sequence).

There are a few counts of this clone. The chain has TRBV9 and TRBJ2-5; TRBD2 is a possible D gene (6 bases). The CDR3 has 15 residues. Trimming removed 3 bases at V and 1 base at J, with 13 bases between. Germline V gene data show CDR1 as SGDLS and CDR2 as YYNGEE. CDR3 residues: CASSGGAWPQETQYF. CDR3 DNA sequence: TGTGCCAGCAGCGGCGGGGCTTGGCCCCAAGAGACCCAGTACTTC.

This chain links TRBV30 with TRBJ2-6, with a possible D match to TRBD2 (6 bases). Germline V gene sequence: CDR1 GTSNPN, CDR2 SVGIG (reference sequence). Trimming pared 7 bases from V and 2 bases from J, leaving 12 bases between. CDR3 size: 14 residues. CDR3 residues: CAFVTGAGANVLTF. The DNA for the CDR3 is TGTGCCTTCGTCACGGGGGCTGGGGCCAACGTCCTGACTTTC.

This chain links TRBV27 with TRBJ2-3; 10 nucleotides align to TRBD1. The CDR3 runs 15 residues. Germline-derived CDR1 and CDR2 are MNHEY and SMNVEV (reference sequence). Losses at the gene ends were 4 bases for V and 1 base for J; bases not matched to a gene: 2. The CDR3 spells CASSSGQGGTDTQYF. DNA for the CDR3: TGTGCCAGCAGTTCTGGACAGGGGGGCACAGATACGCAGTATTTT.

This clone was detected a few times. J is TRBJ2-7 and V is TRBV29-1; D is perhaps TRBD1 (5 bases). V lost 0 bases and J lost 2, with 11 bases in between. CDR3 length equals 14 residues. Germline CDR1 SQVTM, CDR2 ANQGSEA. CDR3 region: CSVEDRDPPYEQYF. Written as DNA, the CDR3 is TGCAGCGTTGAAGACAGGGATCCCCCCTACGAGCAGTACTTC.

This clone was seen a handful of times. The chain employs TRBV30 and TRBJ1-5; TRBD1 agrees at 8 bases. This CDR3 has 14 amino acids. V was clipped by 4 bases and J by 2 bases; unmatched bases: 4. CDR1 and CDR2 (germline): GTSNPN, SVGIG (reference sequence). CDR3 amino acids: CAWTLTGGNQPQHF. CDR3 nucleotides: TGTGCCTGGACCCTGACAGGGGGCAATCAGCCCCAGCATTTT.

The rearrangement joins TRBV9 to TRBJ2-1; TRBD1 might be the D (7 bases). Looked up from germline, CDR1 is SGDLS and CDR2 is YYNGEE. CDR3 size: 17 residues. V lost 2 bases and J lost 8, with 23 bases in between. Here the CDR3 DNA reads TGTGCCAGCAGCGTCTCACTGGGTCAGGGGGGTAGGGATGAGCAGTTCTTC. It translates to CASSVSLGQGGRDEQFF.

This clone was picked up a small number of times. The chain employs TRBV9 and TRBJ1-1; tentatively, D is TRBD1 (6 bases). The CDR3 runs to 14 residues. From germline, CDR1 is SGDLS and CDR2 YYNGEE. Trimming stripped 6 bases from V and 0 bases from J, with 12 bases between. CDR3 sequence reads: CASNVGAMNTEAFF. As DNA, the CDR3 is TGTGCCAGCAATGTGGGGGCCATGAACACTGAAGCTTTCTTT.

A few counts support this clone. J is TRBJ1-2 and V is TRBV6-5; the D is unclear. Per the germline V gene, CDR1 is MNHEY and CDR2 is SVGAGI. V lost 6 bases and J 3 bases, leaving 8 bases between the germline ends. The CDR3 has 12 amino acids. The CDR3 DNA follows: TGTGCCAGCAGCGCGGGGTACTATGGCTACACCTTC. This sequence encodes CASSAGYYGYTF.

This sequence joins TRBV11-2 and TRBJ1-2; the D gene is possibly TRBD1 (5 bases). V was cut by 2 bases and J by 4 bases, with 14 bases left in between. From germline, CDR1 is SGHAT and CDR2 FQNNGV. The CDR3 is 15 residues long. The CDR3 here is CASSLISGEAYGYTF. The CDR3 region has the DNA TGTGCCAGCAGCTTAATCTCGGGGGAGGCCTATGGCTACACCTTC.

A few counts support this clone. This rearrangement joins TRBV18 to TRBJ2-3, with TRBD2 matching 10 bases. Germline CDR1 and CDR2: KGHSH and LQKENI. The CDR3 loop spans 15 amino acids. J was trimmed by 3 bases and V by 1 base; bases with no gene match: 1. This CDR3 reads CASSPQREGTDTQYF. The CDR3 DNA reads TGTGCCAGCTCACCACAGCGGGAGGGTACAGATACGCAGTATTTT.

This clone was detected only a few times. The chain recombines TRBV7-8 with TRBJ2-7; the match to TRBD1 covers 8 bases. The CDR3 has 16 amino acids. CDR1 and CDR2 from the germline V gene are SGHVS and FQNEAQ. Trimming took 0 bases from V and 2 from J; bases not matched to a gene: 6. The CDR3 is CASSLAVAGGAYEQYF. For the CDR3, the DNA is TGTGCCAGCAGCTTAGCGGTCGCAGGGGGCGCCTACGAGCAGTACTTC.

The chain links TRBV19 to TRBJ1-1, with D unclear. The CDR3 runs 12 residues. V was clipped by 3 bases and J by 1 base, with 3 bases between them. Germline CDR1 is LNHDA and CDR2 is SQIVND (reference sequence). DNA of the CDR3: TGTGCCAGTAGTATCTGGAACACTGAAGCTTTCTTT. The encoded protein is CASSIWNTEAFF.

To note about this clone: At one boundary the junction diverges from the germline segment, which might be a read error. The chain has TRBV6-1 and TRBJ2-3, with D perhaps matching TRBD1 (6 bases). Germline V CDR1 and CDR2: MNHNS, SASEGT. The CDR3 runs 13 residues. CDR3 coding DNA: TGTGCCAGAAGGGTCTCAGGGGCAGATAAGCAGTATTTT. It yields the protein CARRVSGADKQYF.